The subject of this entry is one T cell receptor beta chain. This sample is drawn from a study of blood T cell repertoires in COVID-19. Whole-study context: Sites across the United States, Italy and Spain contributed samples from acute and convalescent COVID-19. The cDNA or gDNA used as material had been derived from T cells, B-cell-depleted T cells, or PBMCs.

The age range of participants was 18 to 89 years, with residence in about two dozen US areas. The study assigned cohorts using participant-reported clinical history. Sequencing used immunoSEQ multiplex PCR; TCRdb keeps in-frame clones, though not all of them. This table holds about 140,000 clones, 84% found once. The source material was PBMCs or T cells enriched from blood (not recorded which). This clonotype was obtained from a woman in her fifties or sixties with acute COVID-19.

The CDR3 here is CASGQYSEAFF. As DNA, the CDR3 is TGTGCCAGCGGACAATACTCGGAAGCTTTCTTT. The V and J genes are TRBV25-1 and TRBJ1-1, with D maybe TRBD1 (5 bases). The length of the CDR3 is 11 residues. In germline, CDR1 is MGHDK, CDR2 SYGVNS. V was clipped by 8 bases and J by 8 bases, with 12 bases between them. The whole variable domain, remainder taken from reference TRBV25-1 and TRBJ1-1, is EADIYQTPRYLVIGTGKKITLECSQTMGHDKMYWYQQDPGMELHLIHYSYGVNSTEKGDLSSESTVSRIRTEHFPLTLESARPSHTSQYLCASGQYSEAFFGQGTRLTVV.